One and the same sample provided the 5 T cell receptor beta chains below, sequenced in a study of cytomegalovirus exposure and HLA in healthy donors. Researchers ran the PCR with 60 Vbeta and 13 Jbeta primers. Libraries were prepared by immunoSEQ multiplex PCR; TCRdb keeps only in-frame clonotypes and omits some of them. Altogether over 130,000 clones are present, 80% being singletons, with the ten largest covering approximately 1.1%. Sequenced input: PBMCs. The receptor set was obtained from a female donor in good health and CMV-seronegative.

The chain carries TRBV30 and TRBJ1-2; D might be TRBD1 (5 bases). The CDR3 loop spans 15 amino acids. Trimming shortened V by 0 bases and J by 2 bases, and 13 bases separated the two germline ends. Germline V CDR1 and CDR2: GTSNPN, SVGIG (reference sequence). The CDR3 protein is CAWSVMGQINYGYTF. CDR3 sequence (DNA): TGTGCCTGGAGTGTTATGGGGCAGATCAACTATGGCTACACCTTC.

The chain links TRBV19 to TRBJ2-1, with 8 bases identical to TRBD2. Trimming cost V 10 bases and J 7 bases; bases outside gene matches: 12. This CDR3 contains 14 residues. CDR1 and CDR2 from the germline V gene are LNHDA and SQIVND (reference sequence). CDR3 protein: CATSRLIAGNEQFF. The CDR3 coding sequence is TGTGCCACCAGCCGGTTGATAGCGGGAAATGAGCAGTTCTTC. Looking up the rest from reference TRBV19 and TRBJ2-1 gives the full variable domain: DGGITQSPKYLFRKEGQNVTLSCEQNLNHDAMYWYRQDPGQGLRLIYYSQIVNDFQKGDIAEGYSVSREKKESFPLTVTSAQKNPTAFYLCATSRLIAGNEQFFGPGTRLTVL.

The rearrangement uses TRBV2 and TRBJ1-2, with D possibly matching TRBD1 (5 bases). The CDR3 consists of 14 residues. Germline V lookup: CDR1 SNHLY, CDR2 FYNNEI. V lost 3 bases and J lost 3, with 11 bases in between. The CDR3 coding sequence is TGTGCCAGCAGTGATGGGGGAGGGTACTATGGCTACACCTTC. Translation gives CASSDGGGYYGYTF.

The genes are TRBV30 and TRBJ1-5; the D is unclear. Germline CDR1 GTSNPN, CDR2 SVGIG (reference sequence). The CDR3 sequence is 13 residues long. V was clipped by 0 bases and J by 1 base, with 4 bases between them. This CDR3 reads CAWSVRSNQPQHF. The CDR3 region has the DNA TGTGCCTGGAGTGTACGGAGCAATCAGCCCCAGCATTTT.

The rearrangement links TRBV23-1 to TRBJ2-7; D may be TRBD1 (6 bases). Being an ORF, TRBV23-1 has a function that is uncertain. The CDR3 has 13 residues. Trimming stripped 6 bases from V and 2 bases from J, with 11 bases between. The CDR3 region is CASSRDIPYEQYF. The CDR3 DNA reads TGCGCCAGCAGCCGGGACATCCCCTACGAGCAGTACTTC.